The 27 T cell receptor beta chains listed next were all sequenced from one sample in a study of blood T cell repertoires in COVID-19. Profiling relied on immunoSEQ multiplex PCR, and the TCRdb table lists in-frame clones only, not all of them. The sample includes roughly 110,000 clones, roughly 85% of them seen just once. Sequencing used peripheral blood. Every receptor here comes from a woman aged 55-69 years with COVID-19, enrolled during active disease.

This chain uses TRBV10-3 with TRBJ1-6, with D unresolved. The ends were cut back, 4 bases at V and 0 bases at J, with 7 bases in the middle. There are 15 residues in the CDR3. Germline V gene lookup returns CDR1 ENHRY and CDR2 SYGVKD. CDR3 coding DNA: TGTGCCATCAGTGCTGGTAGCTCCTATAATTCACCCCTCCACTTT. Its translation is CAISAGSSYNSPLHF.

This clone was detected a few times. V gene TRBV2 combines with J gene TRBJ1-3, with TRBD1 matching over 8 bases. Germline CDR1 reads SNHLY; CDR2 reads FYNNEI. This CDR3 region has 15 residues. Germline trimming cut 2 bases from V and 3 bases from J; bases unmatched to any gene: 3. Written as DNA, the CDR3 is TGTGCCAGCAGTGAATGGACAGGGAGTGGAAACACCATATATTTT. Translated: CASSEWTGSGNTIYF.

CDR3: CASSINGGVKFGNTIYF. The CDR3 DNA reads as TGTGCCAGCAGCATAAATGGGGGGGTGAAGTTTGGAAACACCATATATTTT. The chain uses TRBV12-1 and TRBJ1-3. TRBV12-1 is annotated as a pseudogene. The CDR3 has 17 residues.

This rearrangement joins TRBV14 to TRBJ2-2, with TRBD1 matching 8 bases. V lost 6 bases to trimming and J lost 7 bases; unmatched junction nucleotides: 7. Germline-derived CDR1 and CDR2 are SGHDN and FVKESK. The length of the CDR3 is 14 residues. DNA for the CDR3: TGTGCCAGCAGACGCGACAGGGGTATCGGGGAGCTGTTTTTT. This gives the protein CASRRDRGIGELFF.

This chain joins TRBV13 and TRBJ1-6, with D perhaps TRBD1 (5 bases). This CDR3 region has 15 residues. CDR1 is PRHDT, CDR2 FYEKMQ, per germline (reference sequence). Trimming cost V 6 bases and J 6 bases, with 15 bases left between them. This CDR3 reads CASRTRGLINSPLHF. CDR3 bases: TGTGCCAGCAGGACAAGGGGTTTAATTAATTCACCCCTCCACTTT.

Only a few counts were recorded for this clone. This sequence joins TRBV19 and TRBJ2-7; 7 bases agree with TRBD1. V trimming: 10 bases; J trimming: 2 bases; junction bases outside the gene matches: 11. CDR1 LNHDA and CDR2 SQIVND come from the germline V gene (reference sequence). The CDR3 consists of 14 residues. The CDR3, as DNA: TGTGCCACCGCCGCCGGGACAGAAACCTACGAGCAGTACTTC. It yields the protein CATAAGTETYEQYF.

The rearrangement uses TRBV7-9 and TRBJ2-5; 9 positions match TRBD2. CDR3 length equals 16 residues. V shed 6 bases, J shed 0 bases, and the junction held 8 bases outside the gene matches. Looked up from germline, CDR1 is SEHNR and CDR2 is FQNEAQ (reference sequence). The CDR3 loop is CASRKGVAGDQETQYF. The DNA for the CDR3 is TGTGCCAGCAGGAAGGGCGTAGCGGGGGACCAAGAGACCCAGTACTTC.

The genes are TRBV5-8 and TRBJ2-7, with a weak D call TRBD1 (5 bases). CDR3 length: 15 residues. In germline, CDR1 is SGHTS, CDR2 YDEGEE. Trimming pared 0 bases from V and 6 bases from J, leaving 16 bases between. The CDR3 region has the DNA TGTGCCAGCAGCTTGGACGGGCTAAGGGGTACCGAGCAGTACTTC. Protein product: CASSLDGLRGTEQYF.

This clone was detected a few times. The chain employs TRBV15 and TRBJ1-1, with D perhaps TRBD1 (5 bases). Germline CDR1 and CDR2: LNHNV and YYDKDF (reference sequence). V was clipped by 2 bases and J by 1 base, with 11 bases between them. This CDR3 spans 15 amino acids. The CDR3 is CATSRYGQENTEAFF. CDR3 in DNA: TGTGCCACCAGCAGATACGGACAAGAGAACACTGAAGCTTTCTTT.

The gene calls are TRBV2 and TRBJ1-1, with a weak D call TRBD1 (6 bases). The CDR3 is 13 amino acids. Germline V gene sequence: CDR1 SNHLY, CDR2 FYNNEI. V lost 5 bases and J lost 7, with 14 bases in between. The CDR3 coding sequence is TGTGCCAGCAGTAACAACAGGGATGATGAAGCTTTCTTT. Residues: CASSNNRDDEAFF.

J is TRBJ1-1 and V is TRBV9; no clear D gene. V was clipped by 2 bases and J by 0 bases, with 11 bases between them. The CDR3 runs to 15 residues. The germline V gene encodes CDR1 SGDLS and CDR2 YYNGEE. CDR3 nucleotide sequence: TGTGCCAGCAGCGTGGCAGGCAGAATGAACACTGAAGCTTTCTTT. Protein sequence: CASSVAGRMNTEAFF.

This chain joins TRBV6-2 or TRBV6-3 and TRBJ2-3, with TRBD1 matching over 7 bases. V shed 2 bases, J shed 1 base, and the junction held 9 bases outside the gene matches. Germline CDR1 reads MNHEY; CDR2 reads SVGEGT. The CDR3 totals 17 residues. In DNA form, the CDR3 reads TGTGCCAGCAGTTACCACCAGACAGGGCTAGGCACAGATACGCAGTATTTT. As protein: CASSYHQTGLGTDTQYF.

This clone was seen once. The rearrangement uses TRBV7-8 and TRBJ1-2; perhaps TRBD1 as D (5 bases). From germline, CDR1 is SGHVS and CDR2 FQNEAQ. The V gene lost 1 base and the J gene lost 6 bases, with 15 bases spanning the gap. CDR3 length: 15 amino acids. CDR3 coding DNA: TGTGCCAGCAGCTTAGACTCCCGGGGGGGAAATGGCTACACCTTC. This gives the protein CASSLDSRGGNGYTF.

This clone was seen only a few times. The rearrangement uses TRBV9 and TRBJ2-5; D is uncertain. V dropped 0 bases and J dropped 5 bases, with 11 bases sitting between them. Germline V gene lookup returns CDR1 SGDLS and CDR2 YYNGEE. This CDR3 region has 14 residues. CDR3 in amino acids: CASSVAGTSETQYF. CDR3 nucleotide sequence: TGTGCCAGCAGCGTAGCTGGCACGTCGGAGACCCAGTACTTC.

The rearrangement links TRBV5-1 to TRBJ2-2; 8 nucleotides line up with TRBD2. V was pared by 7 bases and J by 2 bases, with 10 bases of the junction left unmatched. The germline CDR1 and CDR2 sequences are SGHRS and YFSETQ. The CDR3 loop spans 16 amino acids. CDR3 sequence (DNA): TGCGCCAGCGGTACTGGTAGCGGGGTTAACACCGGGGAGCTGTTTTTT. Its protein product is CASGTGSGVNTGELFF. The whole variable domain, remainder taken from reference TRBV5-1 and TRBJ2-2, is KAGVTQTPRYLIKTRGQQVTLSCSPISGHRSVSWYQQTPGQGLQFLFEYFSETQRNKGNFPGRFSGRQFSNSRSEMNVSTLELGDSALYLCASGTGSGVNTGELFFGEGSRLTVL.

CDR3 nucleotides: TGTGCCAGCAGCTTAGCGGGCTTGGGGGCCCAAGAGACCCAGTACTTC. Amino acids: CASSLAGLGAQETQYF. This chain joins TRBV7-2 and TRBJ2-5; weak D call: TRBD1 (6 bases). The CDR3 has 16 residues. The germline V and J ends were trimmed by 0 bases and 1 base, with 12 bases remaining between them. Germline V gives CDR1 SGHTA, CDR2 FQGNSA.

V gene TRBV19 combines with J gene TRBJ2-2; the D gene is possibly TRBD1 (5 bases). Germline CDR1 is LNHDA and CDR2 is SQIVND (reference sequence). The CDR3 has 14 amino acids. The germline V and J ends were trimmed by 7 bases and 6 bases, with 15 bases remaining between them. CDR3 nucleotides: TGTGCCAGTAAGGACCGAAGGGGTGCCGGGGAGCTGTTTTTT. Translated: CASKDRRGAGELFF.

V gene TRBV2 combines with J gene TRBJ2-2; TRBD1 matches at 8 bases. Germline V gene lookup returns CDR1 SNHLY and CDR2 FYNNEI. Losses at the gene ends were 7 bases for V and 7 bases for J; bases not matched to a gene: 11. CDR3 length: 15 residues. The chain's CDR3 is CASILGQGSGGELFF. The CDR3 nucleotides are TGTGCCAGCATCCTAGGACAGGGCTCGGGCGGGGAGCTGTTTTTT. The full variable domain, completed using reference TRBV2 and TRBJ2-2, is EPEVTQTPSHQVTQMGQEVILRCVPISNHLYFYWYRQILGQKVEFLVSFYNNEISEKSEIFDDQFSVERPDGSNFTLKIRSTKLEDSAMYFCASILGQGSGGELFFGEGSRLTVL.

The CDR3 spells CASSLDRETSTDTQYF. CDR3 coding DNA: TGTGCCAGCAGCTTGGACAGGGAAACGAGCACAGATACGCAGTATTTT. The chain recombines TRBV5-6 with TRBJ2-3; D perhaps matches TRBD1 (6 bases). CDR3 length: 16 amino acids. Germline V gives CDR1 SGHDT, CDR2 YYEEEE. Trimming took 0 bases from V and 0 from J, leaving 11 bases between them.

This clone appeared once. V usage is TRBV3-1 (or the pseudogene TRBV3-2) and J usage is TRBJ2-1, with D maybe TRBD1 (5 bases). The CDR3 covers 13 residues. Germline CDR1 and CDR2: LGHDT and YNNKEL (reference sequence). Between the trimmed V and J ends, which lost 4 bases and 9 bases, there was a span of 13 bases. For the CDR3, the DNA is TGTGCCAGCAGCCTAGGACCCCAGGGTGAGCAGTTCTTC. Translating it yields CASSLGPQGEQFF.

This chain joins TRBV6-5 and TRBJ1-6; D may be TRBD1 (5 bases). Trimming shortened V by 0 bases and J by 7 bases, and 13 bases separated the two germline ends. CDR1 is MNHEY, CDR2 SVGAGI, per germline. The CDR3 runs to 16 residues. The CDR3 loop is CASSYSMGRRNSPLHF. The CDR3 nucleotides read TGTGCCAGCAGTTACTCGATGGGGCGGCGGAATTCACCCCTCCACTTT.

V is TRBV7-6 and J is TRBJ2-3; D may be TRBD2 (5 bases). CDR3 length: 15 residues. Trimming left V 3 bases short and J 5 bases short, with 15 bases between. Germline V CDR1 and CDR2: SGHVS, FNYEAQ. The DNA for the CDR3 is TGTGCCAGCAGCTTTTCCGGGGATTTACTAGATACGCAGTATTTT. Amino acid sequence: CASSFSGDLLDTQYF.

The rearrangement uses TRBV30 and TRBJ2-7; D gene unclear. Trimming shortened V by 4 bases and J by 0 bases, and 10 bases separated the two germline ends. CDR1 and CDR2 from the germline V gene are GTSNPN and SVGIG (reference sequence). The CDR3 covers 13 residues. CDR3: CAWTVAGSYEQYF. CDR3 sequence (DNA): TGTGCCTGGACCGTTGCCGGCTCCTACGAGCAGTACTTC.

The chain recombines TRBV3-1 (or the pseudogene TRBV3-2) with TRBJ2-5; the match to TRBD1 covers 9 bases. With 4 bases clipped from V and 5 bases from J, the junction kept 14 bases outside the gene matches. Germline CDR1 and CDR2: LGHDT and YNNKEL (reference sequence). This CDR3 is built from 17 residues. CDR3 amino acids: CASSRGQGSFNEETQYF. The DNA for the CDR3 is TGTGCCAGCAGCCGAGGACAGGGGTCGTTTAACGAGGAGACCCAGTACTTC.

V is TRBV7-9 and J is TRBJ1-1; 10 nucleotides align to TRBD1. After removal of 1 base from V and 4 bases from J, the junction contained 6 bases not matched to a gene. The CDR3 is made up of 16 amino acids. Germline V gene data show CDR1 as SEHNR and CDR2 as FQNEAQ (reference sequence). CDR3: CASSLGLGQGGTEAFF. CDR3 DNA sequence: TGTGCCAGCAGCTTAGGGCTAGGACAGGGGGGCACTGAAGCTTTCTTT.

The genes are TRBV12-3 or TRBV12-4 and TRBJ1-2; 7 bases agree with TRBD1. CDR3 length equals 13 residues. The J segment lost 2 bases and the V segment lost 5 bases, leaving 2 bases of the junction unmatched. The CDR3 spells CASSPQGNYGYTF. Here the CDR3 DNA reads TGTGCCAGCAGTCCACAGGGGAACTATGGCTACACCTTC.

The chain has TRBV5-1 and TRBJ1-1, with 9 positions matching TRBD1. The CDR3 consists of 14 residues. CDR1 and CDR2 from the germline V gene are SGHRS and YFSETQ. V was clipped by 5 bases and J by 6 bases; unmatched bases: 8. CDR3 amino acids: CASRPTGQGSEAFF. The DNA of the CDR3 is TGCGCCAGCAGGCCCACGGGACAGGGATCTGAAGCTTTCTTT.